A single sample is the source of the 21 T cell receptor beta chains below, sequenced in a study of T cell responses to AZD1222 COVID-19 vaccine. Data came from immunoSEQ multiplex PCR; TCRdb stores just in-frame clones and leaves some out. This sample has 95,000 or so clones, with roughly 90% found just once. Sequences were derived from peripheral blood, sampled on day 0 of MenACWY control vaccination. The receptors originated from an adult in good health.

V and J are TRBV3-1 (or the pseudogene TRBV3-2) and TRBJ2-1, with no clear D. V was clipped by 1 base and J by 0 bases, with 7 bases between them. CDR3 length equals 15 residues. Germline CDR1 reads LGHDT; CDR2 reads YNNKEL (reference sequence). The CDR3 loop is CASSQGADSYNEQFF. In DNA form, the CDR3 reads TGTGCCAGCAGCCAAGGGGCGGACTCCTACAATGAGCAGTTCTTC.

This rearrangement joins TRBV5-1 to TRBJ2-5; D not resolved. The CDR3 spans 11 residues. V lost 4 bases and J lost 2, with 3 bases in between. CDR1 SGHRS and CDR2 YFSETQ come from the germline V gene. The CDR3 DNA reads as TGCGCCAGCAGCCCTCAAGAGACCCAGTACTTC. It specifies CASSPQETQYF.

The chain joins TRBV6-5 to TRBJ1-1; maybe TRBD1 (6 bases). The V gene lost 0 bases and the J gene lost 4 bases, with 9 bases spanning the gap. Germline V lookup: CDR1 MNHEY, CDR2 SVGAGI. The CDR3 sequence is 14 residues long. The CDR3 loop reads CASSYSQGGTEAFF. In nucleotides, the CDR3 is TGTGCCAGCAGTTACTCGCAAGGGGGCACTGAAGCTTTCTTT.

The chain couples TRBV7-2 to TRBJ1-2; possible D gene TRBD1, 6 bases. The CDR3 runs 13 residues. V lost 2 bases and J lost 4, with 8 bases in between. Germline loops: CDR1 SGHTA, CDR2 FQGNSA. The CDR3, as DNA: TGTGCCAGCAGCTTAAAGGGGGGCTATGGCTACACCTTC. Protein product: CASSLKGGYGYTF.

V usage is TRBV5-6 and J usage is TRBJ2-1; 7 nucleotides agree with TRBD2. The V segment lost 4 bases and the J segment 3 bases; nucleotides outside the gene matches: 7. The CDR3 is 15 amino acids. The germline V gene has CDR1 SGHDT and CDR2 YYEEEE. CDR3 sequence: CASSPLAGLYNEQFF. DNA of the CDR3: TGTGCCAGCAGCCCGTTAGCGGGCCTCTACAATGAGCAGTTCTTC.

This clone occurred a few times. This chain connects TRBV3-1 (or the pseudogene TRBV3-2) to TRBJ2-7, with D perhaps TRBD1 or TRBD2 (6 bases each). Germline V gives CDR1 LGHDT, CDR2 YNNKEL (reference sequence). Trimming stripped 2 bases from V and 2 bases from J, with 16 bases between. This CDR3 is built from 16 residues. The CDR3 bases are TGTGCCAGCAGCCAACCTGTGGGGGGCCTGACCTACGAGCAGTACTTC. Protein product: CASSQPVGGLTYEQYF.

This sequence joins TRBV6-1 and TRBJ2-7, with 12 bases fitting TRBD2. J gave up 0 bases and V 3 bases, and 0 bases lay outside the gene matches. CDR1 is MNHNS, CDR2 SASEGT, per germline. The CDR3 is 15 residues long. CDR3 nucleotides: TGTGCCAGCAGTGAGACTAGCGGGGGCTCCTACGAGCAGTACTTC. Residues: CASSETSGGSYEQYF.

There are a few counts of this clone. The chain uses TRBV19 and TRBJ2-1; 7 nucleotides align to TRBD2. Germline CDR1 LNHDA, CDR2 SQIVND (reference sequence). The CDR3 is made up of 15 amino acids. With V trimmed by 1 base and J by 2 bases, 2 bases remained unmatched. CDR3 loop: CASSIGAGAYNEQFF. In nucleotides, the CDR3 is TGTGCCAGTAGTATAGGGGCGGGGGCCTACAATGAGCAGTTCTTC.

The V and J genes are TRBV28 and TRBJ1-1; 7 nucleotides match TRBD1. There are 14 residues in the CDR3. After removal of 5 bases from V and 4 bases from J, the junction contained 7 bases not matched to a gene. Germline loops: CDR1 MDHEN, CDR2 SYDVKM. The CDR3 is CASSPHSGGTEAFF. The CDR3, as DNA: TGTGCCAGCAGTCCCCATTCAGGGGGCACTGAAGCTTTCTTT.

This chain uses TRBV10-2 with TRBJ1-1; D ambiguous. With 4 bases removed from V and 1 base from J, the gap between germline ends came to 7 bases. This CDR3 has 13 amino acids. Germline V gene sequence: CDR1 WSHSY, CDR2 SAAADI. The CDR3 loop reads CASSGQANTEAFF. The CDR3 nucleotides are TGCGCCAGCAGTGGGCAGGCGAACACTGAAGCTTTCTTT.

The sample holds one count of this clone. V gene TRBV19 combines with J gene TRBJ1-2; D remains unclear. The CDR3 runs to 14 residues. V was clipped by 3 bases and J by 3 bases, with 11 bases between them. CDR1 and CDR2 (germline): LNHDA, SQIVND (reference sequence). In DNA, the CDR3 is TGTGCCAGTAGTATGCCACCTGGGTACTATGGCTACACCTTC. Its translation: CASSMPPGYYGYTF. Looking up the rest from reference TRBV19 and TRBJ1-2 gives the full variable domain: DGGITQSPKYLFRKEGQNVTLSCEQNLNHDAMYWYRQDPGQGLRLIYYSQIVNDFQKGDIAEGYSVSREKKESFPLTVTSAQKNPTAFYLCASSMPPGYYGYTFGSGTRLTVV.

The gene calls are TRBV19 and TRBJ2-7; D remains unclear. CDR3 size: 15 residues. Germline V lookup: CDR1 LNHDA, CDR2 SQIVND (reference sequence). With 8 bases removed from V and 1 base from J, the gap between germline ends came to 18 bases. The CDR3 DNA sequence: TGTGCCAGTTCCGCTGCCCCCGACCCGTCCTACGAGCAGTACTTC. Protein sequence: CASSAAPDPSYEQYF. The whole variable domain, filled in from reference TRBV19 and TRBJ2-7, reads DGGITQSPKYLFRKEGQNVTLSCEQNLNHDAMYWYRQDPGQGLRLIYYSQIVNDFQKGDIAEGYSVSREKKESFPLTVTSAQKNPTAFYLCASSAAPDPSYEQYFGPGTRLTVT.

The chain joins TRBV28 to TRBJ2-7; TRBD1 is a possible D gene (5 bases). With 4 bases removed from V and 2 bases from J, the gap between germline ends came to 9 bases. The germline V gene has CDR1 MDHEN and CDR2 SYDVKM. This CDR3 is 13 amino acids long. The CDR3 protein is CASSSAGTYEQYF. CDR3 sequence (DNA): TGTGCCAGCAGTTCAGCAGGGACCTACGAGCAGTACTTC.

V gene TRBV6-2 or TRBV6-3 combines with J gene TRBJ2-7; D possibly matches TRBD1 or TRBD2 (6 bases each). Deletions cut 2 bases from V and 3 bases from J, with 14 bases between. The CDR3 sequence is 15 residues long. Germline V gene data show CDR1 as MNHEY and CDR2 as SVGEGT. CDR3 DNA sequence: TGTGCCAGCAGTTACGGGGGCTACGGGGGCTACGAGCAGTACTTC. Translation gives CASSYGGYGGYEQYF.

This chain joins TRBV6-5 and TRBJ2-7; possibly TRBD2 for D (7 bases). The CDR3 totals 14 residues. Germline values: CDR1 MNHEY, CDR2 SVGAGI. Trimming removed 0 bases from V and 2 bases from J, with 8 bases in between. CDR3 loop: CASSYSGGPYEQYF. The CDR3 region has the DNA TGTGCCAGCAGTTACTCCGGGGGGCCCTACGAGCAGTACTTC.

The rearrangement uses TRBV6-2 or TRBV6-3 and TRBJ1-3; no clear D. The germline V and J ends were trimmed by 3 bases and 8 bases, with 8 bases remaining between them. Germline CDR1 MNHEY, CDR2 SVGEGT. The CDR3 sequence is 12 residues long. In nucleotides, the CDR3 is TGTGCCAGCAGTTATGTCGGGGACACCATATATTTT. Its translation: CASSYVGDTIYF.

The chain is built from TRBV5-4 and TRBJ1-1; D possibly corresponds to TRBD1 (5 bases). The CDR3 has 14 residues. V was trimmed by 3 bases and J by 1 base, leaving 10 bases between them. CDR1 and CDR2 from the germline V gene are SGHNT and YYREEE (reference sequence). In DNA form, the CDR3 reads TGTGCCAGCAGCTGGGGAGGACAGAACACTGAAGCTTTCTTT. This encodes CASSWGGQNTEAFF.

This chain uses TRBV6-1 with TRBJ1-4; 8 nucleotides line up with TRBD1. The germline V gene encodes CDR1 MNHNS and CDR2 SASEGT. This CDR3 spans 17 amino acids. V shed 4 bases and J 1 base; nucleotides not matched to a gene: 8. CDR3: CASSVISGTGTNEKLFF. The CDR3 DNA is TGTGCCAGCAGTGTTATATCCGGGACAGGAACTAATGAAAAACTGTTTTTT.

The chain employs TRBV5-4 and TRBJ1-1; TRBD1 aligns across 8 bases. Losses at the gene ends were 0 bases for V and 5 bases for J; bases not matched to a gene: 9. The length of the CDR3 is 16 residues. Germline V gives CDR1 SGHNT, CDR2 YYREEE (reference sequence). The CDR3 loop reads CASSLAAGGAGTEAFF. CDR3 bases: TGTGCCAGCAGCTTGGCCGCAGGGGGCGCGGGGACTGAAGCTTTCTTT.

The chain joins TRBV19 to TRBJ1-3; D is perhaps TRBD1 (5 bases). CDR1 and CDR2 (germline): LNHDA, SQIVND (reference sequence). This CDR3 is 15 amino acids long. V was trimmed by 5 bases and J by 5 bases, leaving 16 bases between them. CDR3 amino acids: CASSVSPGPRNTIYF. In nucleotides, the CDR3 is TGTGCCAGTAGTGTCTCCCCGGGACCAAGAAACACCATATATTTT.

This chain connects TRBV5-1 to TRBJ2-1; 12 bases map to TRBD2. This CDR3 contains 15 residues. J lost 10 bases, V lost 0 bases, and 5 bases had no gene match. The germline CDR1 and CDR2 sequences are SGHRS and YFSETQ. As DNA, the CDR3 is TGCGCCAGCAGCTTGGCTAGCGGGGGGGCCAGGGAGCAGTTCTTC. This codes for CASSLASGGAREQFF.